The 13 T cell receptor beta chains given below trace back to one sample, sequenced in a study of graft-versus-host responses after intestinal transplantation. No cognate antigen is known for these TCRs. Some clones are missing from TCRdb's copy, which holds only in-frame ones; the method was immunoSEQ multiplex PCR. The data show 90,000 to 120,000 clones, with around 90% seen just once and around 0.73% held by the top ten. Specimen: unstimulated CD4+ T cells sorted from spleen or lymph node cells, collected before transplant. Source of these receptors: a human donor who was the organ donor for an intestinal transplant.

The genes are TRBV7-9 and TRBJ1-1, with D possibly being TRBD1 (6 bases). The CDR3 sequence is 15 residues long. Germline lookup yields CDR1 SEHNR and CDR2 FQNEAQ (reference sequence). V was pared by 5 bases and J by 0 bases, with 13 bases between. As DNA, the CDR3 is TGTGCCAGCAGCCTATTGGGGGGCATGAACACTGAAGCTTTCTTT. It codes for CASSLLGGMNTEAFF.

The chain employs TRBV5-1 and TRBJ1-5; D gene unclear. The germline V gene has CDR1 SGHRS and CDR2 YFSETQ. This CDR3 contains 14 residues. V lost 4 bases and J 4 bases, leaving 12 bases between the germline ends. The CDR3 nucleotides read TGCGCCAGCAGCCTCGGCACAATGAATCAGCCCCAGCATTTT. It codes for CASSLGTMNQPQHF. The full variable domain, with the rest looked up from reference TRBV5-1 and TRBJ1-5, is KAGVTQTPRYLIKTRGQQVTLSCSPISGHRSVSWYQQTPGQGLQFLFEYFSETQRNKGNFPGRFSGRQFSNSRSEMNVSTLELGDSALYLCASSLGTMNQPQHFGDGTRLSIL.

The chain has TRBV27 and TRBJ2-1, with D uncertain. The V end lost 4 bases, the J end lost 0 bases, and 10 bases lay between the germline ends. This CDR3 contains 15 residues. Germline CDR1 is MNHEY and CDR2 is SMNVEV (reference sequence). This chain's CDR3 is CASSSPRRSYNEQFF. The DNA of the CDR3 is TGTGCCAGCAGTTCCCCACGCCGCTCCTACAATGAGCAGTTCTTC.

A single count supports this clone. CDR3 amino acids: CATGVDSGGVTDTQYF. For the CDR3, the DNA is TGTGCCACCGGAGTTGATAGCGGGGGGGTCACAGATACGCAGTATTTT. The chain couples TRBV19 to TRBJ2-3, with 11 bases lining up with TRBD2. This CDR3 contains 16 residues. The V gene end was trimmed by 10 bases and the J gene end by 2 bases; junction bases not matched to a gene: 11. Germline CDR1 reads LNHDA; CDR2 reads SQIVND (reference sequence).

The rearrangement uses TRBV7-9 and TRBJ1-5; D might be TRBD1 (5 bases). CDR1 SEHNR and CDR2 FQNEAQ come from the germline V gene (reference sequence). This CDR3 is 14 amino acids long. The germline V and J ends were trimmed by 6 bases and 3 bases, with 12 bases remaining between them. The CDR3 spells CASSFQGSNQPQHF. In nucleotides, the CDR3 is TGTGCCAGCAGTTTTCAGGGTTCCAATCAGCCCCAGCATTTT.

The V gene is TRBV4-1, the J gene TRBJ2-2; possible D gene TRBD2, 6 bases. The CDR3 extends over 15 amino acids. Germline CDR1 MGHRA, CDR2 YSYEKL. Trimming shortened V by 3 bases and J by 0 bases, and 8 bases separated the two germline ends. CDR3 residues: CASSQTGANTGELFF. The CDR3 DNA is TGCGCCAGCAGCCAGACGGGGGCGAACACCGGGGAGCTGTTTTTT.

The V call is TRBV19, the J call TRBJ2-3; D is uncertain. V was trimmed by 4 bases and J by 4 bases, leaving 12 bases between them. Germline-derived CDR1 and CDR2 are LNHDA and SQIVND (reference sequence). This CDR3 has 14 amino acids. The CDR3 bases are TGTGCCAGTAGTACCGCTCAAGCCCCAGATACGCAGTATTTT. Translating gives CASSTAQAPDTQYF.

This chain links TRBV28 with TRBJ2-7; D remains unclear. Per germline, CDR1 MDHEN and CDR2 SYDVKM. Trimming stripped 4 bases from V and 4 bases from J, with 8 bases between. The CDR3 runs to 12 residues. The CDR3: CASSSSWYEQYF. The CDR3 nucleotides are TGTGCCAGCAGTTCCTCCTGGTACGAGCAGTACTTC.

This clone came up once. The chain is built from TRBV5-1 and TRBJ2-3; 7 nucleotides align to TRBD2. J was trimmed by 1 base and V by 9 bases; bases with no gene match: 11. Germline assignment: CDR1 SGHRS and CDR2 YFSETQ. The CDR3 consists of 15 residues. This chain's CDR3 is CATSRGGGGTDTQYF. The CDR3 DNA reads TGCGCCACGTCGCGTGGCGGGGGAGGCACAGATACGCAGTATTTT.

The genes are TRBV18 and TRBJ1-2; 9 positions match TRBD1. Looked up from germline, CDR1 is KGHSH and CDR2 is LQKENI. The J segment lost 3 bases and the V segment lost 1 base, leaving 6 bases of the junction unmatched. CDR3 length: 16 residues. The CDR3 coding sequence is TGTGCCAGCTCACCACTGGACAGGGGTTCGCACTATGGCTACACCTTC. Protein: CASSPLDRGSHYGYTF.

This clone has a single count. A read error may account for a junction end that differs from germline. V usage is TRBV5-6 and J usage is TRBJ2-1; a possible D gene is TRBD1 (6 bases). Germline CDR1 is SGHDT and CDR2 is YYEEEE. CDR3 length: 15 residues. CDR3 sequence: CASRFRGSNYNEQFF. In DNA form, the CDR3 reads TGTGCCAGCCGCTTCAGGGGCTCTAACTACAATGAGCAGTTCTTC.

The genes are TRBV10-3 and TRBJ2-1; 9 bases line up with TRBD2. Per the germline V gene, CDR1 is ENHRY and CDR2 is SYGVKD. After removal of 1 base from V and 9 bases from J, the junction contained 4 bases not matched to a gene. This CDR3 comprises 14 residues. The DNA for the CDR3 is TGTGCCATCAGTGAGTTGGGACTAGCCGGTGAGCAGTTCTTC. It encodes CAISELGLAGEQFF.

The chain is built from TRBV27 and TRBJ1-6, with 7 bases matching TRBD1. J lost 14 bases, V lost 5 bases, and 9 bases had no gene match. Looked up from germline, CDR1 is MNHEY and CDR2 is SMNVEV (reference sequence). This CDR3 region has 13 residues. CDR3 amino acids: CASSRRTGGTLHF. The CDR3 DNA reads as TGTGCCAGCAGTCGTCGGACAGGTGGGACCCTCCACTTT.